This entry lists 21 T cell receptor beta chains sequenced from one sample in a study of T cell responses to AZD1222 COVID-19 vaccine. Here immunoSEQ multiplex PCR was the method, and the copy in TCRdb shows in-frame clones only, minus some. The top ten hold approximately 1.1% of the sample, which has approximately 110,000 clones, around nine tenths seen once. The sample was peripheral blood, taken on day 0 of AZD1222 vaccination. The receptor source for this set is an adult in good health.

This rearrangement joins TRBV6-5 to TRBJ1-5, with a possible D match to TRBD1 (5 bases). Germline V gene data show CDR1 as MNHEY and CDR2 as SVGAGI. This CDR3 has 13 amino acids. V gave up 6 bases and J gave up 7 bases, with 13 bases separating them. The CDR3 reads CASRLLQGQPQHF. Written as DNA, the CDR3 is TGTGCCAGCAGGCTCCTCCAGGGACAGCCCCAGCATTTT.

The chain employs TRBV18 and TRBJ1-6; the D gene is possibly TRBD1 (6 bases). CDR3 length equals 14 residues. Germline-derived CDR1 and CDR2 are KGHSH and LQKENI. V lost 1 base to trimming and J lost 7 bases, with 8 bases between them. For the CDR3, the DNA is TGTGCCAGCTCACCACAGGACAGCAATTCACCCCTCCACTTT. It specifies CASSPQDSNSPLHF.

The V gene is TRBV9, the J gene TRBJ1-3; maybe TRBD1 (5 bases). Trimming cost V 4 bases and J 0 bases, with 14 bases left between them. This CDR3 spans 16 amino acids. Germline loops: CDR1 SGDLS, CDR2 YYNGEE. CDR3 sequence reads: CASSPDSPHSGNTIYF. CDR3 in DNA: TGTGCCAGCAGCCCTGACAGTCCTCACTCTGGAAACACCATATATTTT.

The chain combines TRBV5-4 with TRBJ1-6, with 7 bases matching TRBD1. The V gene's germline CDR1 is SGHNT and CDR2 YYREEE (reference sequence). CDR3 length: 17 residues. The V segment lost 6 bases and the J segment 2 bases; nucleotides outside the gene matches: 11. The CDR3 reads CASTAAGGPPYNSPLHF. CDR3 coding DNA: TGTGCCAGCACCGCGGCAGGGGGACCCCCCTATAATTCACCCCTCCACTTT.

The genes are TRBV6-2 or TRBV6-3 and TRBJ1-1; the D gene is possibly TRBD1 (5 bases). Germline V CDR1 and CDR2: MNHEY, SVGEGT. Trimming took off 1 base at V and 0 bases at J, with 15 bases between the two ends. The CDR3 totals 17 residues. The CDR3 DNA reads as TGTGCCAGCAGTTACTTTTTCGGACACCGGATGAACACTGAAGCTTTCTTT. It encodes CASSYFFGHRMNTEAFF.

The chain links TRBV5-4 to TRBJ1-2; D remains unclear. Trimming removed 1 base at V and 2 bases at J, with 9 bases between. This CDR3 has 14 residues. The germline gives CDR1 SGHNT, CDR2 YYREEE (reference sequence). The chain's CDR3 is CASSLNPANYGYTF. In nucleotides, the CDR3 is TGTGCCAGCAGCTTGAATCCGGCGAACTATGGCTACACCTTC.

The chain's CDR3 is CASSQRTGASTGELFF. For the CDR3, the DNA is TGTGCCAGCAGCCAACGGACGGGGGCTTCCACCGGGGAGCTGTTTTTT. This chain joins TRBV3-1 (or the pseudogene TRBV3-2) and TRBJ2-2; D tentatively fits TRBD1 or TRBD2 (6 bases each). Germline CDR1 and CDR2: LGHDT and YNNKEL (reference sequence). The V end was cut by 2 bases, the J end by 4 bases, with 14 bases between. The CDR3 has 16 amino acids.

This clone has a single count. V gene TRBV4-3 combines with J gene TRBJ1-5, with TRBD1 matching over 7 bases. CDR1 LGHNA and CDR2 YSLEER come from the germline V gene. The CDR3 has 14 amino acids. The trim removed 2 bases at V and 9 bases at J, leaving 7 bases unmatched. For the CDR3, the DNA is TGCGCCAGCAGCCAACACAGGGGTCCCTGGCCCCAGCATTTT. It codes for CASSQHRGPWPQHF.

CDR3 in amino acids: CASSSTLALEQYF. In DNA, the CDR3 is TGTGCCAGCAGCTCCACTCTAGCGCTTGAGCAGTACTTC. V usage is TRBV5-6 and J usage is TRBJ2-7; D may be TRBD2 (6 bases). This CDR3 is 13 amino acids long. V shed 3 bases and J shed 7 bases, with 14 bases lying between them. Germline V lookup: CDR1 SGHDT, CDR2 YYEEEE.

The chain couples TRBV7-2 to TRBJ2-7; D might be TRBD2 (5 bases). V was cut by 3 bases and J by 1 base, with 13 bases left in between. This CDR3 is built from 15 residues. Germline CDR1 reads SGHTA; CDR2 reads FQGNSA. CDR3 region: CASSLEARLSYEQYF. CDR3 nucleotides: TGTGCCAGCAGCTTGGAGGCACGGCTTTCCTACGAGCAGTACTTC.

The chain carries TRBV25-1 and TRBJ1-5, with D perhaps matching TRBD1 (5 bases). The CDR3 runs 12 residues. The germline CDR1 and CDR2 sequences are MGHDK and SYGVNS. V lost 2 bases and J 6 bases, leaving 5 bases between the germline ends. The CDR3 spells CASSEGGQPQHF. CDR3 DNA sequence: TGTGCCAGCAGTGAAGGGGGTCAGCCCCAGCATTTT.

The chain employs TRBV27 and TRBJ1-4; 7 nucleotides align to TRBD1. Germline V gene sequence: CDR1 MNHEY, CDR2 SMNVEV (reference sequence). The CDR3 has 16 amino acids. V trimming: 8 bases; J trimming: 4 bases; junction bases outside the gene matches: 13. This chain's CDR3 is CASRHRDSSFNEKLFF. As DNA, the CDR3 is TGTGCCAGCCGACACCGGGACAGCAGCTTTAATGAAAAACTGTTTTTT.

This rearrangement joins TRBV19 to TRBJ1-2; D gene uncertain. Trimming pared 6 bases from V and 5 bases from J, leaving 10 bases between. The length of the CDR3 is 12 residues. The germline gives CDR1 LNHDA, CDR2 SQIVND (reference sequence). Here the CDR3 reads CASRNRRYGYTF. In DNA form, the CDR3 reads TGTGCCAGTAGGAACCGCCGATATGGCTACACCTTC.

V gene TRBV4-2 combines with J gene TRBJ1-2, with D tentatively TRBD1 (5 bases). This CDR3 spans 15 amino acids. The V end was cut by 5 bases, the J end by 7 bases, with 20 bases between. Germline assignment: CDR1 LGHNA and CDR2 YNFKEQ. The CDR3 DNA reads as TGTGCCAGCAGCAAAGGAGGCGGCCGGGACTTTGGCTACACCTTC. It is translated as CASSKGGGRDFGYTF.

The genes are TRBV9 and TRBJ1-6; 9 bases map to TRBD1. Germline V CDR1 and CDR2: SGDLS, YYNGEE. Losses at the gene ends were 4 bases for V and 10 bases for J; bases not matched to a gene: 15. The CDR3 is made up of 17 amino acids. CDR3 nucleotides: TGTGCCAGCAGCCCAGGACAGGGGTCTAAGGGAACCTCACCCCTCCACTTT. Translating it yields CASSPGQGSKGTSPLHF.

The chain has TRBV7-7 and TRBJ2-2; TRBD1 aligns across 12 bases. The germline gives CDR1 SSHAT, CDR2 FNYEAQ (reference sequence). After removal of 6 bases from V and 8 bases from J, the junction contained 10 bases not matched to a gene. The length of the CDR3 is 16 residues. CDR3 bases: TGTGCCAGCAGTGGCGGGACAGGGGGCTTGGAAGGGGAGCTGTTTTTT. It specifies CASSGGTGGLEGELFF.

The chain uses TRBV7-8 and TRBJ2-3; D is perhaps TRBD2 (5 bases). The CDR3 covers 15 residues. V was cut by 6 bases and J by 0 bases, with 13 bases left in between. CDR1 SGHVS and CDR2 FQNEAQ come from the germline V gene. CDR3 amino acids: CASSSGGTSTDTQYF. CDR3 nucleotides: TGTGCCAGCAGTTCCGGAGGCACCAGCACAGATACGCAGTATTTT.

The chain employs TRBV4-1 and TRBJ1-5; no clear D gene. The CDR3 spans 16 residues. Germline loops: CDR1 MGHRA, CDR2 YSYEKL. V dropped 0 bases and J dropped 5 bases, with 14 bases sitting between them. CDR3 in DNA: TGCGCCAGCAGCCAAGATCATGTACGCAACCATCAGCCCCAGCATTTT. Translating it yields CASSQDHVRNHQPQHF.

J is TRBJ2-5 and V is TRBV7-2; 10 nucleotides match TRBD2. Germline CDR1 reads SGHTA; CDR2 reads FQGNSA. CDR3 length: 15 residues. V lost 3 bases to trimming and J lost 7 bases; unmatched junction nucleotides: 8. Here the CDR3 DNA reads TGTGCCAGCAGCTTCCCAGCGGGGGGGATAGGGACCCAGTACTTC. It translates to CASSFPAGGIGTQYF.

CDR3 nucleotide sequence: TGTGCCAGCAGCTTGCGGGGTCAGCCCCAGCATTTT. Its protein product is CASSLRGQPQHF. The V and J genes are TRBV5-6 and TRBJ1-5; D call uncertain. V was shortened by 1 base and J by 6 bases, with 5 bases between the two germline ends. The CDR3 loop spans 12 amino acids. CDR1 is SGHDT and CDR2 is YYEEEE in the germline V gene.

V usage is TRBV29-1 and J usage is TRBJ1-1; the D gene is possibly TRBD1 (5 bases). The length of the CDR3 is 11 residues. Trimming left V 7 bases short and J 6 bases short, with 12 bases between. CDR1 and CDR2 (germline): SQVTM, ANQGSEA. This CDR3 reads CSAGGVPEAFF. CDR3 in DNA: TGCAGCGCTGGGGGAGTCCCTGAAGCTTTCTTT.